These 6 T cell receptor beta chains were sequenced from one sample in a study of blood T cell repertoires in COVID-19 (dated by TCRdb to between 2020 and 2021). Library generation was performed with the immunoSEQ multiplex PCR assay. Drawn from immuneACCESS, this table holds only the in-frame rearrangements with V and J called that TCRdb kept. Clones are partly lost; checked studies trace under half to an unresolved V gene and leave the rest unexplained. For this sample there are 650,000 to 800,000 clones; more than 80% appear just once. The ten top clones hold roughly 0.25% of the sample. The sequenced sample consisted of peripheral blood. The receptors were gathered from a woman aged 18-29 years with acute or convalescent COVID-19.

The chain links TRBV4-3 to TRBJ2-7; D is unclear. The germline CDR1 and CDR2 sequences are LGHNA and YSLEER. The CDR3 contains 15 residues. Trimming stripped 0 bases from V and 6 bases from J, with 15 bases between. The CDR3 bases are TGCGCCAGCAGCCAAGATCGTTGGGCTGGCTCCGAGCAGTACTTC. Residues: CASSQDRWAGSEQYF.

V usage is TRBV6-6 and J usage is TRBJ2-7; 8 nucleotides match TRBD2. Unmatched junction bases numbered 6, after V lost 1 base and J lost 4 bases. The germline gives CDR1 MNHNY, CDR2 SVGAGI (reference sequence). The CDR3 totals 15 residues. CDR3: CASSYFPLAGYEQYF. The CDR3, as DNA: TGTGCCAGCAGTTACTTTCCCTTAGCGGGGTACGAGCAGTACTTC.

The chain links TRBV7-9 to TRBJ1-1; 7 positions match TRBD1. This CDR3 comprises 15 residues. The V gene's germline CDR1 is SEHNR and CDR2 FQNEAQ (reference sequence). After removal of 2 bases from V and 5 bases from J, the junction contained 8 bases not matched to a gene. CDR3: CASSLRRGRGTEAFF. CDR3 DNA: TGTGCCAGCAGCTTAAGAAGGGGGCGCGGGACTGAAGCTTTCTTT.

V is TRBV13 and J is TRBJ2-3; 9 bases fit TRBD2. J lost 2 bases, V lost 4 bases, and 4 bases had no gene match. Looked up from germline, CDR1 is PRHDT and CDR2 is FYEKMQ (reference sequence). The CDR3 runs to 15 residues. In nucleotides, the CDR3 is TGTGCCAGCAGCTCACCTAGCGGGGACACAGATACGCAGTATTTT. It yields the protein CASSSPSGDTDTQYF.

The V and J genes are TRBV6-6 and TRBJ1-6, with D unclear. The CDR3 totals 14 residues. Germline V gene sequence: CDR1 MNHNY, CDR2 SVGAGI (reference sequence). Trimming took off 6 bases at V and 7 bases at J, with 13 bases between the two ends. The DNA of the CDR3 is TGTGCCAGCAGCCGCGACATCGGCAATTCACCCCTCCACTTT. The encoded protein is CASSRDIGNSPLHF.

This chain links TRBV6-5 with TRBJ1-4; tentatively, D is TRBD1 (5 bases). This CDR3 has 12 residues. Germline V gene sequence: CDR1 MNHEY, CDR2 SVGAGI. Trimming took 5 bases from V and 8 from J, leaving 9 bases between them. The CDR3 DNA follows: TGTGCCAGCAGTCGGGGGTACGAAAAACTGTTTTTT. Encoded protein: CASSRGYEKLFF.